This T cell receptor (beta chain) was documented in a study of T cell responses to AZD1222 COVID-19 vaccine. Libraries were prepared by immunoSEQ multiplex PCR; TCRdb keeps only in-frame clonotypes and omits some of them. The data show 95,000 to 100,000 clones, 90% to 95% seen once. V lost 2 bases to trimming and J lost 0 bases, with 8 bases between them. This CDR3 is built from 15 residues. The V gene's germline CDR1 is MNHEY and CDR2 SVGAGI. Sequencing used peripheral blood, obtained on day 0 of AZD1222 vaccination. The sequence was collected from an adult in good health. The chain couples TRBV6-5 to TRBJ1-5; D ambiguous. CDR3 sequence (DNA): TGTGCCAGCAGTTACGGCGTGAATAGCAATCAGCCCCAGCATTTT. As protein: CASSYGVNSNQPQHF.